This TCR beta chain was identified during a study of post-analysis software for immune sequencing data (dated by TCRdb to between 2015 and 2017). Describing the broader study: Relapsing-remitting, secondary progressive and progressive-relapsing multiple sclerosis were recorded as disease courses, and subtype annotation was lacking for some patients. Patient repertoires were compared against 10 to 12 previously published healthy control repertoires from donors aged about 6 to 26 years. A subset of samples was prepared in parallel using single-end sample barcoding, then pooled and co-amplified after Illumina adapter ligation. General study outcomes and caveats: Significantly lower normalized Chao1 diversity was found in multiple sclerosis patients than in controls, suggesting substantial peripheral T-cell clonal expansion. Roughly 5 TRBV segments, including TRBV5-6, TRBV5-1 and TRBV20-1, were significantly more frequent in patients than controls. Strong co-clustering of samples prepared in the same batch was shown by direct clustering with F measure, prompting a batch-effect correction. The control group was slightly older than the multiple sclerosis patient group.

V and J lose 2 bases and 5 bases, and a span of 19 bases separates them. The CDR3 has 16 amino acids, counting the end cysteine and phenylalanine. Only CDR3 DNA remains: 48 bases, in frame from the first base. CDR1 SGHKS and CDR2 YYEKEE are derived from the germline V gene (reference sequence). To demonstrate the VDJtools post-analysis software, TCR beta repertoires were profiled from the peripheral blood of about 14 young patients with multiple sclerosis. Multiple sclerosis patients were children and adolescents aged about 6 to 16 years. Remarks on this clonotype: What this receptor recognizes is not known. No base qualities exist here, and no much larger clone lies one base off it.

Receptors were amplified or captured by PCR. The data were produced on an Illumina HiSeq 2500. To reduce PCR and sequencing biases, unique molecular identifiers were built into the TCR beta cDNA libraries. Some 500,000 cDNA molecules were obtained per 1 to 10 million input T cells, so each molecule approximated one T cell. The patient libraries were prepared and sequenced using the same protocol as the earlier healthy control dataset. Samples belonging to the same batch were prepared together, multiplexed and sequenced on a shared HiSeq lane. On the authors' methods: MIGEC handled the raw barcoded reads, throwing out single-read molecular identifier groups before consensus assembly and CDR3 extraction. VDJtools was used for post-analysis of the clonotype tables, and diversity was normalized by down-sampling every dataset to the size of the smallest sample. To correct batch-related cross-sample contamination, repertoire overlap clustering matched CDR3 amino acid sequences but not nucleotide sequences. TCRdb trimmed public reads at Q25 via fastp, called clones via MiXCR and kept in-frame beta chains. Here each entry gathers all rows of one CDR3 protein and keeps the most common genes and DNA. The V and J calls reflect TCRdb's pipeline rather than the authors' work. The sample yields roughly 670,000 distinct CDR3 sequences; approximately 59% were counted once. About 10% of the sample is held by the ten biggest clonotypes.

The sequence links TRBV5-5 to TRBJ2-5; TRBD2 is perhaps the D gene, given 6 matching bases. The source is a girl aged 2 to 9 with multiple sclerosis. The specimen was blood. The CDR3 reads as follows: CASSFWGEEIQETQYF. The DNA sequence follows: TGTGCCAGCAGCTTTTGGGGGGAAGAAATCCAGGAGACCCAGTACTTC. Here the CDR3 is joined to the reference TRBV5-5 and TRBJ2-5 genes, and the full variable domain is: DAGVTQSPTHLIKTRGQQVTLRCSPISGHKSVSWYQQVLGQGPQFIFQYYEKEERGRGNFPDRFSARQFPNYSSELNVNALLLGDSALYLCASSFWGEEIQETQYFGPGTRLLVL.